This TCR beta chain was observed in a study of blood T cell repertoires in COVID-19. This CDR3 contains 14 residues. Losses at the gene ends were 3 bases for V and 7 bases for J; bases not matched to a gene: 5. Looked up from germline, CDR1 is DFQATT and CDR2 is SNEGSKA (reference sequence). Measured with immunoSEQ multiplex PCR; TCRdb has only the in-frame clones, and not every one. The sample consists of 280,000 or so clones, 87% of them appearing once. Material: PBMCs or T cells enriched from blood (not recorded which). This chain connects TRBV20-1 to TRBJ2-1; TRBD2 agrees at 11 bases. The receptor was isolated from a middle-aged woman who had recovered from COVID-19. For the CDR3, the DNA is TGCAGTGCTAGTGGGCTAGCGGGGGGAAATGAGCAGTTCTTC. Its translation: CSASGLAGGNEQFF.